This T cell receptor beta chain appears in the sequencing data of a study of T cell responses to AZD1222 COVID-19 vaccine. Study-wide context: Second-dose recipients at about 4 or about 12 weeks were treated as one pooled group.

Of note for this clone: What it recognizes is unknown.

Trimming stripped 5 bases from V and 5 bases from J, with 18 bases between. Per the germline V gene, CDR1 is MGHDK and CDR2 is SYGVNS. The CDR3 loop spans 15 amino acids. Assay: immunoSEQ multiplex PCR; the TCRdb copy retains only in-frame clones and omits some. The sample shows around 110,000 clones, approximately 93% of them seen only once. Study-level results: White British ancestry dominated among donors, who included more females, and clonal diversity was possibly underestimated. Epitopes outside B.1.351 and B.1.1.7 mutated regions reportedly drew nearly half of spike TCRs.

J is TRBJ1-2 and V is TRBV25-1; D is ambiguous. The receptor was isolated from an adult in good health. Specimen: peripheral blood, collected on day 0 of AZD1222 vaccination. CDR3 sequence: CASSNVEGVGYGYTF. The DNA for the CDR3 is TGTGCCAGCAGTAACGTGGAAGGTGTGGGTTATGGCTACACCTTC.